This T cell receptor (beta chain) was documented in a study of blood T cell repertoires in COVID-19. Study overall: COVID-19 samples, acute and convalescent, were from the United States, Italy and Spain. T cells, B-cell-depleted T cells, or PBMCs provided the cDNA or gDNA that served as material.

Authors' data handling: Reference gene primer amplification gave estimated nucleated cell counts. TCRdb's table, derived via immunoSEQ multiplex PCR, lists solely in-frame clones and lacks some. V, J and clone size were drawn from that table, and D and trimming were deduced from the DNA. Of some 110,000 clones in the sample, 82% are singletons; the top ten hold approximately 5%. The germline V gene encodes CDR1 SGHTA and CDR2 FQGNSA. The CDR3 loop spans 14 amino acids. After removal of 5 bases from V and 7 bases from J, the junction contained 4 bases not matched to a gene. This rearrangement joins TRBV7-2 to TRBJ1-5; 11 nucleotides match TRBD1. The specimen sequenced was peripheral blood. This TCR derives from a woman in her seventies with acute or convalescent COVID-19. CDR3 region: CASSPGTGGQPQHF. DNA for the CDR3: TGTGCCAGCAGCCCCGGGACAGGGGGACAGCCCCAGCATTTT.